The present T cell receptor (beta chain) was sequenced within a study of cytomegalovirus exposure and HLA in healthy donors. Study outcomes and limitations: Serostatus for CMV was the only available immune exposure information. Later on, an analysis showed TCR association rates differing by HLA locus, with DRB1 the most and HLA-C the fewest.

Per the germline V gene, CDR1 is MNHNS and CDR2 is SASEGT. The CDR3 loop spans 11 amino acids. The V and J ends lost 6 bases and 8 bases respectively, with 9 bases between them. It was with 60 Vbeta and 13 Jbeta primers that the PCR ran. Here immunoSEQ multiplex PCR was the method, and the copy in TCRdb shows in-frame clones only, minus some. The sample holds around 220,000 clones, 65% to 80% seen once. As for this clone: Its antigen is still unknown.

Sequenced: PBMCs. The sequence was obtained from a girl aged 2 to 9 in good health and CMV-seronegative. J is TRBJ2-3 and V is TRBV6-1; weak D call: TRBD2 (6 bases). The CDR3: CASRLEGTQYF. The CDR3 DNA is TGTGCCAGCAGGTTGGAGGGTACGCAGTATTTT.